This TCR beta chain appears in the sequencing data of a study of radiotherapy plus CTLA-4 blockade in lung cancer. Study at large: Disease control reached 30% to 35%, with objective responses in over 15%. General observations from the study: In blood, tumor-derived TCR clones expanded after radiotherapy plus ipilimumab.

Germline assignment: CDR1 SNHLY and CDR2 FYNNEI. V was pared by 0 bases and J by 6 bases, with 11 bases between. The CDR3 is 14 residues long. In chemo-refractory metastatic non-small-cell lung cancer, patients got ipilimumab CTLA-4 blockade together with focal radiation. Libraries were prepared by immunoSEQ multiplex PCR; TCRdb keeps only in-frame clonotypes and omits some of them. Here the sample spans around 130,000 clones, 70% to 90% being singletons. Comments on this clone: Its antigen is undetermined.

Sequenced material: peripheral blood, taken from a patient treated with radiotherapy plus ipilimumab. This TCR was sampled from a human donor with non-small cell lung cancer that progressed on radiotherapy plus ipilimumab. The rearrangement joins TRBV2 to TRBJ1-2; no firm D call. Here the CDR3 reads CASSEAGQSHGYTF. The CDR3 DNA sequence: TGTGCCAGCAGTGAAGCGGGCCAGTCACATGGCTACACCTTC.